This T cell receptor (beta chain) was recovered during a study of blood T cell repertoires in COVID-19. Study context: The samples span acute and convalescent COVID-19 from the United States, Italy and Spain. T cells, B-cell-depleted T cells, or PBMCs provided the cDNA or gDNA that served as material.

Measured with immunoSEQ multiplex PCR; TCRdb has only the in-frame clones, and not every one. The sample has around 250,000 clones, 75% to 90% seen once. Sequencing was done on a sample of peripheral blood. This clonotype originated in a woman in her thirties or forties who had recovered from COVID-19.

The CDR3 loop reads CATSDTWTSGRGELFF. CDR3 DNA: TGTGCCACCAGTGATACTTGGACTAGCGGGAGAGGGGAGCTGTTTTTT. The genes are TRBV24-1 and TRBJ2-2; 13 nucleotides align to TRBD2. The CDR3 runs to 16 residues. Germline-derived CDR1 and CDR2 are KGHDR and SFDVKD. The V and J ends lost 3 bases and 8 bases, in that order; junction bases with no gene match: 5.